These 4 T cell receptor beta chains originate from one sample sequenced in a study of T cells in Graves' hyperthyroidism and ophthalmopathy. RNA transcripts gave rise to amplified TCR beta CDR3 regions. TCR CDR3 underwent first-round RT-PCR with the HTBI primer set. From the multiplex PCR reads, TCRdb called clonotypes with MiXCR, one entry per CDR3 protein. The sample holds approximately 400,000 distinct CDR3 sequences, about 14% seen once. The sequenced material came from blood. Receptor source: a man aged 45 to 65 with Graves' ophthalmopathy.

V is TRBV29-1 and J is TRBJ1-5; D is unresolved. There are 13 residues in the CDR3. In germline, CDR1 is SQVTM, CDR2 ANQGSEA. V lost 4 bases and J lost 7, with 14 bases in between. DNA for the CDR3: TGCAGCGTTGGGCGGGATTCTGGGCAGCCCCAGCATTTT. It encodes CSVGRDSGQPQHF.

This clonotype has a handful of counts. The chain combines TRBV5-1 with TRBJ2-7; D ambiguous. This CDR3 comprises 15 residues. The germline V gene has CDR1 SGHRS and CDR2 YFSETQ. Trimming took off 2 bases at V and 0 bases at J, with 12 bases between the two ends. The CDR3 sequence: CASSFGSVDSYEQYF. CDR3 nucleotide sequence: TGCGCCAGCAGCTTTGGTTCGGTAGACTCCTACGAGCAGTACTTC.

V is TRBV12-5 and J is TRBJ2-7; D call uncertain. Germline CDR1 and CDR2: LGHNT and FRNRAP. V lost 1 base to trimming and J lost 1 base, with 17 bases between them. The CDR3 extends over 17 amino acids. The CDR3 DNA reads TGTGCTAGTGGTTTGGCAACGGGTGCCGTCGGATCCTACGAGCAGTACTTC. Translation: CASGLATGAVGSYEQYF.

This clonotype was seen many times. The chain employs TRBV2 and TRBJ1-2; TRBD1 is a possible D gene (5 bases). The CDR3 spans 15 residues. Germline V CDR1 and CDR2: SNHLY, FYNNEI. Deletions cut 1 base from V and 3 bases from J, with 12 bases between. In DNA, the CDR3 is TGTGCCAGCAGTGAAGTGGCAGGGTCGGACTATGGCTACACCTTC. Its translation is CASSEVAGSDYGYTF. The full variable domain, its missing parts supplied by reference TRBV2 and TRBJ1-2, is EPEVTQTPSHQVTQMGQEVILRCVPISNHLYFYWYRQILGQKVEFLVSFYNNEISEKSEIFDDQFSVERPDGSNFTLKIRSTKLEDSAMYFCASSEVAGSDYGYTFGSGTRLTVV.